Below, 30 T cell receptor beta chains from the same sample are listed, as sequenced in a study of human T cells and chemical hapten exposure (dated by TCRdb to about 2021). This sample's time point label indicates: pre-sensitization, week 0. The treatment or condition label of this sample denotes: therapeutic diphenylcyclopropenone sensitization with weekly scalp DPC. Library generation was performed with RACE. Sequenced using a NextSeq 500. TCRdb reworked the public reads: Q25 trimming with fastp, MiXCR clone assembly, productive beta chains retained. Merged by CDR3 protein, the rows form single entries marked with the most common genes and DNA. The sample yields about 80,000 distinct CDR3 sequences; 11% to 15% were counted once. The top ten constitute more than 3.5% of the sample. The sequencing used whole blood, collected in connection with sensitization to the hapten diphenylcyclopropenone (DPC). The source is a woman aged 45 to 65 with alopecia areata. Some clones in this sample may be carry-over from other donors' samples.

The chain combines TRBV6-5 with TRBJ2-1; 7 bases map to TRBD2. The V gene end was trimmed by 5 bases and the J gene end by 8 bases; junction bases not matched to a gene: 6. The germline V gene encodes CDR1 MNHEY and CDR2 SVGAGI. This CDR3 is built from 13 residues. The CDR3 reads CASSRAGRDEQFF. The CDR3 DNA follows: TGTGCCAGCAGTCGAGCGGGGAGGGATGAGCAGTTCTTC.

Concerning this clonotype: A read error may account for a junction end that differs from germline. This rearrangement joins TRBV28 to TRBJ2-7; TRBD1 is a possible D gene (6 bases). CDR1 and CDR2 (germline): MDHEN, SYDVKM. This CDR3 comprises 13 residues. DNA of the CDR3: TGTGCCAGCAGTAAAAACACAGGGTTCTCTTTTAGGTTC. Translation: CASSKNTGFSFRF. Complete variable domain (other parts from reference TRBV28 and TRBJ2-7): DVKVTQSSRYLVKRTGEKVFLECVQDMDHENMFWYRQDPGLGLRLIYFSYDVKMKEKGDIPEGYSVSREKKERFSLILESASTNQTSMYLCASSKNTGFSFRFGPGTRLTVT.

The rearrangement joins TRBV29-1 to TRBJ2-1, with TRBD1 identical over 8 bases. Germline V gene sequence: CDR1 SQVTM, CDR2 ANQGSEA. CDR3 length: 13 amino acids. With 3 bases clipped from V and 8 bases from J, the junction kept 6 bases outside the gene matches. The CDR3 DNA is TGCAGCGTTGATCTACAGGGGGGCGATGAGCAGTTCTTC. Translating it yields CSVDLQGGDEQFF.

This clonotype was seen more than once but under ten times. The rearrangement uses TRBV27 and TRBJ2-4; D not certain. The ends were cut back, 2 bases at V and 2 bases at J, with 7 bases in the middle. This CDR3 spans 14 amino acids. Germline values: CDR1 MNHEY, CDR2 SMNVEV (reference sequence). CDR3 loop: CASSLKGPKNIQYF. In DNA, the CDR3 is TGTGCCAGCAGTTTAAAGGGCCCCAAAAACATTCAGTACTTC.

This chain connects TRBV4-3 to TRBJ2-1; TRBD2 matches at 9 bases. After removal of 2 bases from V and 7 bases from J, the junction contained 3 bases not matched to a gene. This CDR3 has 14 amino acids. Looked up from germline, CDR1 is LGHNA and CDR2 is YSLEER. The CDR3: CASSQWTSANEQFF. CDR3 DNA: TGCGCCAGCAGCCAATGGACTAGCGCTAATGAGCAGTTCTTC.

This clonotype has only a few counts. The chain uses TRBV21-1 and TRBJ2-7; the table's D gene call, TRBD1, was not cross checked with the DNA. TRBV21-1 is reported as a pseudogene. This CDR3 region has 13 residues. Written as DNA, the CDR3 is TGTGCCAGCGGTCAGACAGGGTGGAGCGAGCAGTACTTC. The encoded protein is CASGQTGWSEQYF.

This clonotype was detected a few times. This rearrangement joins TRBV11-2 to TRBJ2-1; 13 nucleotides agree with TRBD2. From germline, CDR1 is SGHAT and CDR2 FQNNGV. Losses at the gene ends were 5 bases for V and 9 bases for J; bases not matched to a gene: 13. This CDR3 comprises 17 residues. The CDR3 loop is CASSPHPRTSGSTEQFF. The CDR3 nucleotides read TGTGCCAGCAGCCCTCACCCCAGGACTAGCGGGAGTACTGAGCAGTTCTTC.

The table lists this clonotype with many counts. V and J are TRBV20-1 and TRBJ2-3; 8 nucleotides align to TRBD2. CDR1 is DFQATT and CDR2 is SNEGSKA in the germline V gene (reference sequence). Losses at the gene ends were 6 bases for V and 4 bases for J; bases not matched to a gene: 12. The CDR3 is 15 amino acids. CDR3 region: CSAAVSGSESDTQYF. The DNA for the CDR3 is TGCAGTGCGGCGGTCAGCGGGAGTGAATCAGATACGCAGTATTTT.

This clonotype appeared a few times. The rearrangement joins TRBV7-2 to TRBJ2-1; 13 nucleotides align to TRBD2. Trimming at V came to 4 bases and at J to 0 bases, leaving 6 bases not matched to a gene. Germline values: CDR1 SGHTA, CDR2 FQGNSA. There are 18 residues in the CDR3. The CDR3 sequence: CASSSTRLAGGSYNEQFF. The CDR3 nucleotides are TGTGCCAGCAGCTCAACTAGACTAGCGGGAGGCTCCTACAATGAGCAGTTCTTC. Together with reference TRBV7-2 and TRBJ2-1, the CDR3 gives the full variable domain: GAGVSQSPSNKVTEKGKDVELRCDPISGHTALYWYRQSLGQGLEFLIYFQGNSAPDKSGLPSDRFSAERTGGSVSTLTIQRTQQEDSAVYLCASSSTRLAGGSYNEQFFGPGTRLTVL.

This clonotype has just a few counts. The chain joins TRBV6-1 to TRBJ2-2; no reliable D call. The length of the CDR3 is 13 residues. The germline V gene encodes CDR1 MNHNS and CDR2 SASEGT. V was trimmed by 4 bases and J by 3 bases, leaving 6 bases between them. CDR3 loop: CASSVDHTGELFF. DNA for the CDR3: TGTGCCAGCAGTGTTGATCACACCGGGGAGCTGTTTTTT.

The chain joins TRBV6-1 to TRBJ2-1; D gene uncertain. Germline CDR1 MNHNS, CDR2 SASEGT. CDR3 length equals 15 residues. V lost 6 bases, J lost 9 bases, and 21 bases lay in between. The CDR3 region is CASSHGLKVGSEQFF. The CDR3 DNA follows: TGTGCCAGCAGCCACGGGTTGAAGGTCGGTTCTGAGCAGTTCTTC.

J is TRBJ2-7 and V is TRBV19, with 9 bases matching TRBD2. J lost 2 bases, V lost 4 bases, and 3 bases had no gene match. CDR3 size: 14 residues. Germline-derived CDR1 and CDR2 are LNHDA and SQIVND (reference sequence). CDR3 loop: CASSTTSGTYEQYF. The DNA for the CDR3 is TGTGCCAGTAGTACGACTAGCGGCACCTACGAGCAGTACTTC. The complete variable domain, with remaining parts taken from reference TRBV19 and TRBJ2-7, reads DGGITQSPKYLFRKEGQNVTLSCEQNLNHDAMYWYRQDPGQGLRLIYYSQIVNDFQKGDIAEGYSVSREKKESFPLTVTSAQKNPTAFYLCASSTTSGTYEQYFGPGTRLTVT.

The V gene is TRBV10-2, the J gene TRBJ2-1, with TRBD2 identical over 7 bases. Germline CDR1 reads WSHSY; CDR2 reads SAAADI. Germline trimming cut 8 bases from V and 0 bases from J; bases unmatched to any gene: 13. This CDR3 contains 17 residues. The CDR3 here is CASRPSGTASSYNEQFF. CDR3 DNA sequence: TGCGCCAGCCGGCCCAGCGGGACGGCGAGCTCCTACAATGAGCAGTTCTTC.

A few counts support this clonotype. This rearrangement joins TRBV5-4 to TRBJ1-3; D unresolved. Trimming pared 5 bases from V and 0 bases from J, leaving 6 bases between. Germline V CDR1 and CDR2: SGHNT, YYREEE (reference sequence). This CDR3 has 13 amino acids. CDR3 region: CASSGLSGNTIYF. CDR3 nucleotide sequence: TGTGCCAGCAGTGGCCTCTCTGGAAACACCATATATTTT.

V usage is TRBV20-1 and J usage is TRBJ2-5, with D perhaps TRBD2 (6 bases). V gave up 3 bases and J gave up 2 bases, with 22 bases separating them. The germline V gene encodes CDR1 DFQATT and CDR2 SNEGSKA (reference sequence). This CDR3 has 17 amino acids. The CDR3 reads CSARVPIGTRKQETQYF. The CDR3 nucleotides read TGCAGTGCTAGGGTTCCAATCGGGACTCGAAAGCAAGAGACCCAGTACTTC.

This clonotype occurred many times. The chain employs TRBV20-1 and TRBJ2-1, with 8 bases identical to TRBD2. Unmatched junction bases numbered 8, after V lost 6 bases and J lost 4 bases. Germline-derived CDR1 and CDR2 are DFQATT and SNEGSKA (reference sequence). The CDR3 has 14 amino acids. The CDR3 region is CSATTSGAYNEQFF. In nucleotides, the CDR3 is TGCAGTGCAACAACTAGCGGTGCTTACAATGAGCAGTTCTTC.

The chain recombines TRBV10-2 with TRBJ2-1, with TRBD1 identical over 12 bases. V shed 4 bases, J shed 2 bases, and the junction held 6 bases outside the gene matches. The CDR3 extends over 17 amino acids. Germline CDR1 WSHSY, CDR2 SAAADI. The CDR3 protein is CASSGGQGASAYNEQFF. Written as DNA, the CDR3 is TGCGCCAGCAGTGGGGGACAGGGGGCGTCCGCCTACAATGAGCAGTTCTTC.

The rearrangement uses TRBV12-3 or TRBV12-4 and TRBJ2-3, with 13 positions matching TRBD2. J was trimmed by 5 bases and V by 5 bases; bases with no gene match: 7. This CDR3 has 16 residues. Written as DNA, the CDR3 is TGTGCCAGCAGTACCGGGACTAGCGGGAACATAGATACGCAGTATTTT. Translating it yields CASSTGTSGNIDTQYF.

Only a few counts were recorded for this clonotype. J is TRBJ2-3 and V is TRBV24-1, with D perhaps TRBD1 (5 bases). Deletions cut 2 bases from V and 2 bases from J, with 19 bases between. Germline CDR1 is KGHDR and CDR2 is SFDVKD. There are 18 residues in the CDR3. The CDR3 sequence: CATSDSIPQGINTDTQYF. CDR3 nucleotide sequence: TGTGCCACCAGTGATTCGATCCCCCAGGGAATAAACACAGATACGCAGTATTTT.

This clonotype was counted at least ten times. The rearrangement links TRBV29-1 to TRBJ2-3; maybe TRBD2 (6 bases). This CDR3 contains 11 residues. Trimming cost V 7 bases and J 4 bases, with 9 bases left between them. CDR1 is SQVTM and CDR2 is ANQGSEA in the germline V gene. CDR3 amino acids: CSGGVADTQYF. CDR3 bases: TGCAGCGGGGGGGTGGCAGATACGCAGTATTTT.

This chain joins TRBV7-6 and TRBJ2-2, with TRBD1 matching 7 bases. In germline, CDR1 is SGHVS, CDR2 FNYEAQ. CDR3 length: 14 residues. V dropped 3 bases and J dropped 7; count of bases not matched to a gene: 5. CDR3 nucleotides: TGTGCCAGCAGCTTGAGACAGGGCAGCGGGGAGCTGTTTTTT. Protein: CASSLRQGSGELFF.

The CDR3 here is CSARAPRYSNQPQHF. CDR3 DNA sequence: TGCAGTGCTAGAGCGCCCCGTTATAGCAATCAGCCCCAGCATTTT. This sequence joins TRBV20-1 and TRBJ1-5; no clear D. Trimming removed 1 base from V and 0 bases from J, with 10 bases in between. The CDR3 has 15 residues. Germline loops: CDR1 DFQATT, CDR2 SNEGSKA (reference sequence).

The gene calls are TRBV6-2 or TRBV6-3 and TRBJ1-5; D possibly corresponds to TRBD1 (5 bases). Per the germline V gene, CDR1 is MNHEY and CDR2 is SVGEGT. V lost 6 bases to trimming and J lost 0 bases, with 24 bases between them. CDR3 size: 19 residues. CDR3 sequence: CASSLLYRHGAYSNQPQHF. In DNA, the CDR3 is TGTGCCAGCAGCTTACTATATCGCCATGGGGCCTATAGCAATCAGCCCCAGCATTTT.

V and J are TRBV21-1 and TRBJ2-1; the D call in the table, TRBD1, was not verified against the DNA. TRBV21-1 counts as a pseudogene. This CDR3 has 17 residues. The CDR3 DNA reads as TGTGCCAGCAGCAAAATCTCAAGGGGGTACCCCGCCAATGAGCAGTTCTTC. Amino acids: CASSKISRGYPANEQFF.

This clonotype has only a few counts. The chain couples TRBV5-6 to TRBJ1-5; D is ambiguous. The CDR3 runs 12 residues. Germline assignment: CDR1 SGHDT and CDR2 YYEEEE. V shed 3 bases and J shed 6 bases, with 7 bases lying between them. The CDR3: CASSSRRQPQHF. CDR3 bases: TGTGCCAGCAGCTCCCGGCGTCAGCCCCAGCATTTT.

This clonotype was counted ten times or more. The chain joins TRBV29-1 to TRBJ2-7; 11 bases fit TRBD2. Germline trimming cut 4 bases from V and 4 bases from J; bases unmatched to any gene: 6. CDR3 length: 14 residues. The germline gives CDR1 SQVTM, CDR2 ANQGSEA. The DNA of the CDR3 is TGCAGCGTTGTGGAGACTAGCGGGACGTACGAGCAGTACTTC. It translates to CSVVETSGTYEQYF.

This chain uses TRBV2 with TRBJ2-7; no firm D call. Germline assignment: CDR1 SNHLY and CDR2 FYNNEI. CDR3 length: 12 amino acids. Deletions cut 7 bases from V and 3 bases from J, with 10 bases between. For the CDR3, the DNA is TGTGCCAGCAAGGAAGGAAACTACGAGCAGTACTTC. As protein: CASKEGNYEQYF.

This sequence joins TRBV18 and TRBJ2-1; D may correspond to TRBD1 or TRBD2 (6 bases each). V was clipped by 8 bases and J by 0 bases, with 20 bases between them. The CDR3 spans 17 residues. Germline CDR1 reads KGHSH; CDR2 reads LQKENI. CDR3: CASRNFGGPSSYNEQFF. The CDR3 DNA reads TGTGCCAGCCGAAACTTTGGGGGGCCGAGCTCCTACAATGAGCAGTTCTTC.

This clonotype is a singleton in its sample. The rearrangement uses TRBV30 and TRBJ1-1, with D unresolved. The CDR3 runs to 15 residues. Germline loops: CDR1 GTSNPN, CDR2 SVGIG (reference sequence). V was trimmed by 2 bases and J by 6 bases, leaving 19 bases between them. CDR3 loop: CAWSRDYLRASEAFF. The DNA of the CDR3 is TGTGCCTGGAGTAGGGATTATCTTCGGGCTTCTGAAGCTTTCTTT.

This clonotype was picked up many times. This chain joins TRBV9 and TRBJ1-1; D not resolved. V was clipped by 4 bases and J by 2 bases, with 15 bases between them. CDR1 is SGDLS, CDR2 YYNGEE, per germline. The length of the CDR3 is 15 residues. CDR3 bases: TGTGCCAGCAGCCCCCAAACCGGATTTAACACTGAAGCTTTCTTT. It specifies CASSPQTGFNTEAFF.